The 22 T cell receptor beta chains presented below share a single source sample, sequenced in a study of molecular identifiers for immune sequencing clone quantification. A single record per CDR3 protein comes from TCRdb applying MiXCR to the PCR reads. The sample shows tens of thousands of distinct CDR3 sequences, under 20% of them seen only once. Sequenced material: naive CD8+ T cells from blood, with Jurkat cell RNA spiked in. Subset in this sample: FACS-sorted CD8+CD4-CCR7+CD45RA+ naive T cells. The receptor set was obtained from a human donor in good health. Some libraries in this study had Jurkat cell RNA spiked in.

A few counts support this clonotype. V usage is TRBV9 and J usage is TRBJ2-7; the match to TRBD2 covers 9 bases. The CDR3 length is 16 residues. J gave up 1 base and V 0 bases, and 5 bases lay outside the gene matches. The germline gives CDR1 SGDLS, CDR2 YYNGEE. CDR3 sequence (DNA): TGTGCCAGCAGCGTAGCAGGGACTAGCAGTTCCTACGAGCAGTACTTC. This encodes CASSVAGTSSSYEQYF.

A remark on this clonotype: Just one base apart from a much larger clone, this may be a read error. The CDR3 carries no conserved terminal phenylalanine or tryptophan, so it likely arises from a read error. The chain is built from TRBV12-3 or TRBV12-4 and TRBJ2-7, with 11 nucleotides matching TRBD2. The length of the CDR3 is 15 residues. The V and J ends lost 8 bases and 5 bases, in that order; junction bases with no gene match: 11. The CDR3 bases are TGTGCCAGCGGACACACTAGCGGGAGCTTCGACGAGCAGTACCTC. Protein product: CASGHTSGSFDEQYL.

This clonotype was observed at least ten times. This chain joins TRBV7-8 and TRBJ2-2; 9 bases fit TRBD1. The V segment lost 5 bases and the J segment 7 bases; nucleotides outside the gene matches: 5. Germline CDR1 is SGHVS and CDR2 is FQNEAQ. The CDR3 consists of 14 residues. DNA for the CDR3: TGTGCCAGCAGCGAACAGGGGGCGAACGGGGAGCTGTTTTTT. The encoded protein is CASSEQGANGELFF.

This clonotype was found many times. The chain carries TRBV3-1 and TRBJ2-7, with D perhaps matching TRBD1 or TRBD2 (7 bases each). CDR3 length: 16 amino acids. Germline CDR1 is LGHDT and CDR2 is YNNKEL (reference sequence). With 3 bases removed from V and 2 bases from J, the gap between germline ends came to 17 bases. The DNA for the CDR3 is TGTGCCAGCAGCCATGCGACAGGGAGGGTAACCTACGAGCAGTACTTC. Translating it yields CASSHATGRVTYEQYF.

This clonotype has only a few counts. This may arise from a read error, as a much more abundant clone is one base away. V is TRBV24-1 and J is TRBJ1-1, with 7 bases that match TRBD1. The CDR3 spans 17 residues. Per the germline V gene, CDR1 is KGHDR and CDR2 is SFDVKD. The CDR3 coding sequence is TGTGCCACCAATGATACCCCCGGGACAGTGGGGGGCACTGAAGCTTTCTTT. Translation: CATNDTPGTVGGTEAFF.

The sample holds many counts of this clonotype. The J gene is TRBJ2-3, the V gene TRBV11-2, with 9 bases fitting TRBD2. CDR1 and CDR2 from the germline V gene are SGHAT and FQNNGV. The CDR3 is made up of 20 amino acids. With 0 bases clipped from V and 1 base from J, the junction kept 14 bases outside the gene matches. The CDR3 coding sequence is TGTGCCAGCAGCTTAGATCTTCTAGCGGGGATCCTGGGAGGCACAGATACGCAGTATTTT. Protein product: CASSLDLLAGILGGTDTQYF.

This clonotype was detected ten times or more. The chain joins TRBV24-1 to TRBJ2-3; 13 bases fit TRBD2. Per germline, CDR1 KGHDR and CDR2 SFDVKD. The V segment lost 1 base and the J segment 0 bases; nucleotides outside the gene matches: 9. This CDR3 has 20 amino acids. This CDR3 reads CATSDFVKGLAGYSTDTQYF. Here the CDR3 DNA reads TGTGCCACCAGTGATTTTGTCAAGGGACTAGCGGGATATAGCACAGATACGCAGTATTTT.

This clonotype appeared a few times. This chain connects TRBV19 to TRBJ2-7; TRBD2 agrees at 10 bases. The CDR3 runs 15 residues. Germline V gene data show CDR1 as LNHDA and CDR2 as SQIVND (reference sequence). After removal of 6 bases from V and 0 bases from J, the junction contained 5 bases not matched to a gene. The CDR3 is CASRHLAGASYEQYF. CDR3 DNA sequence: TGTGCCAGTAGGCATCTAGCGGGAGCCTCCTACGAGCAGTACTTC.

This clonotype was seen more than once but under ten times. V is TRBV4-3 and J is TRBJ2-1; TRBD2 aligns across 13 bases. CDR3 size: 15 residues. After removal of 1 base from V and 6 bases from J, the junction contained 0 bases not matched to a gene. Germline assignment: CDR1 LGHNA and CDR2 YSLEER. DNA of the CDR3: TGCGCCAGCAGCCAAGGACTAGCGGGAGGCAATGAGCAGTTCTTC. Protein sequence: CASSQGLAGGNEQFF.

To note about this clonotype: The junction shows a germline mismatch at one end, possibly a read error. The rearrangement joins TRBV7-8 to TRBJ2-7; tentatively, D is TRBD2 (5 bases). The length of the CDR3 is 15 residues. The germline CDR1 and CDR2 sequences are SGHVS and FQNEAQ. Written as DNA, the CDR3 is TGTGCCAGCAGCTTAGAGGGAGCCAGCTCCTACGAGCTGTACTTC. Protein sequence: CASSLEGASSYELYF.

This clonotype was observed at least ten times. The V call is TRBV4-1, the J call TRBJ2-7; 9 nucleotides agree with TRBD2. V lost 0 bases and J lost 2; bases outside the gene matches: 8. CDR1 and CDR2 (germline): MGHRA, YSYEKL. CDR3 size: 17 residues. CDR3 nucleotides: TGCGCCAGCAGCCAAGAAGATCTAGCGGGGATGGCCTACGAGCAGTACTTC. Translation: CASSQEDLAGMAYEQYF.

The chain links TRBV20-1 to TRBJ2-7, with 9 bases that match TRBD2. The germline gives CDR1 DFQATT, CDR2 SNEGSKA (reference sequence). V gave up 1 base and J gave up 2 bases; unmatched junction bases: 15. The CDR3 has 18 residues. In nucleotides, the CDR3 is TGCAGTGCTAGAGTCACCCAATGGCGGGGGGGGTTACCCTACGAGCAGTACTTC. It translates to CSARVTQWRGGLPYEQYF.

In this sample, this clonotype turned up many times. V usage is TRBV21-1 and J usage is TRBJ2-6; TRBD1 is taken as the D call from the table, unchecked against the DNA. TRBV21-1 is a pseudogene locus. This CDR3 has 17 residues. CDR3 amino acids: CASSRPGQLAGANVLTF. The CDR3 DNA reads as TGTGCCAGCAGCCGACCGGGACAGTTGGCTGGGGCCAACGTCCTGACTTTC.

The J gene is TRBJ2-7, the V gene TRBV19; possible D gene TRBD2, 6 bases. The germline V gene has CDR1 LNHDA and CDR2 SQIVND (reference sequence). The V end lost 1 base, the J end lost 0 bases, and 13 bases lay between the germline ends. CDR3 length equals 16 residues. This chain's CDR3 is CASSIVAGLSSYEQYF. Here the CDR3 DNA reads TGTGCCAGTAGTATAGTGGCGGGATTGAGCTCCTACGAGCAGTACTTC.

This clonotype turned up a few times. CDR3 sequence reads: CASFLFDGTPSSGANVLTF. The CDR3 DNA sequence: TGTGCCAGCTTTTTATTTGACGGGACCCCGAGCTCTGGGGCCAACGTCCTGACTTTC. The gene calls are TRBV2 and TRBJ2-6; D possibly uses TRBD1 or TRBD2 (5 bases each). Looked up from germline, CDR1 is SNHLY and CDR2 is FYNNEI. The length of the CDR3 is 19 residues. Trimming took off 8 bases at V and 0 bases at J, with 23 bases between the two ends. Drawing the rest from reference TRBV2 and TRBJ2-6, the complete variable domain is EPEVTQTPSHQVTQMGQEVILRCVPISNHLYFYWYRQILGQKVEFLVSFYNNEISEKSEIFDDQFSVERPDGSNFTLKIRSTKLEDSAMYFCASFLFDGTPSSGANVLTFGAGSRLTVL.

Many counts were recorded for this clonotype. This chain connects TRBV5-1 to TRBJ2-1; D may be TRBD1 (6 bases). V dropped 5 bases and J dropped 4 bases, with 13 bases sitting between them. This CDR3 has 14 amino acids. From germline, CDR1 is SGHRS and CDR2 YFSETQ. In DNA, the CDR3 is TGCGCCAGCAGTGACTTGGACAGTTACAATGAGCAGTTCTTC. It codes for CASSDLDSYNEQFF.

Ten or more counts support this clonotype. The chain couples TRBV7-2 to TRBJ2-7; D is ambiguous. The CDR3 spans 12 residues. V lost 3 bases to trimming and J lost 5 bases, with 8 bases between them. From germline, CDR1 is SGHTA and CDR2 FQGNSA. CDR3 DNA: TGTGCCAGCAGCTTCCTCTTGGACGAGCAGTACTTC. Its translation: CASSFLLDEQYF.

This clonotype was observed a few times. The chain links TRBV27 to TRBJ1-1, with 8 bases that match TRBD1. The CDR3 length is 14 residues. The V and J ends lost 2 bases and 11 bases, in that order; junction bases with no gene match: 10. Germline V gene lookup returns CDR1 MNHEY and CDR2 SMNVEV (reference sequence). The CDR3 coding sequence is TGTGCCAGCAGTTTAGGACAGGGTTTGCGTGCGGCTTTCTTT. Protein sequence: CASSLGQGLRAAFF.

Details on this clonotype: One base away lies a much larger clone, so this may be a sequencing read error. V gene TRBV11-1 combines with J gene TRBJ2-7, with D tentatively TRBD2 (5 bases). Germline V gives CDR1 SGHAT, CDR2 FQDESV (reference sequence). The CDR3 has 12 amino acids. The ends were cut back, 7 bases at V and 5 bases at J, with 12 bases in the middle. The CDR3 region is CASTPGGDEQYF. As DNA, the CDR3 is TGTGCCAGCACCCCTGGAGGTGACGAGCAGTACTTC.

The V gene is TRBV27, the J gene TRBJ2-7; 8 positions match TRBD2. The J segment lost 7 bases and the V segment lost 5 bases, leaving 13 bases of the junction unmatched. Germline-derived CDR1 and CDR2 are MNHEY and SMNVEV (reference sequence). The CDR3 is made up of 15 amino acids. The CDR3: CASSTREGRSGEQYF. The CDR3 DNA sequence: TGTGCCAGCAGTACCCGGGAGGGCCGTTCGGGGGAGCAGTACTTC.

The table lists this clonotype with many counts. V gene TRBV4-2 combines with J gene TRBJ2-1; 7 positions agree with TRBD2. The V segment lost 0 bases and the J segment 3 bases; nucleotides outside the gene matches: 5. Germline assignment: CDR1 LGHNA and CDR2 YNFKEQ. The CDR3 runs 16 residues. This CDR3 is CASSQESGGYYNEQFF. CDR3 DNA: TGTGCCAGCAGCCAAGAATCGGGAGGCTACTACAATGAGCAGTTCTTC.

The table lists this clonotype with many counts. The chain couples TRBV19 to TRBJ2-7; 7 nucleotides agree with TRBD1. Germline assignment: CDR1 LNHDA and CDR2 SQIVND (reference sequence). The V segment lost 5 bases and the J segment 6 bases; nucleotides outside the gene matches: 10. The CDR3 sequence is 14 residues long. CDR3 sequence reads: CASSVAGGSVEQYF. The DNA of the CDR3 is TGTGCCAGTAGTGTCGCAGGGGGTTCGGTCGAGCAGTACTTC.